Below, 9 T cell receptor beta chains from the same sample are listed, as sequenced in a study of vaccination and CD4 T cells after COVID-19. The study sequenced cultured CD4+ T cell DNA using the Oncomine TCR Beta short-read assay. TCRdb analysed the PCR reads with MiXCR anew, one entry per CDR3 protein. The repertoire holds roughly 24,000 distinct CDR3 sequences, with 45% to 65% as singletons. Their antigens are not known. Treatment indicated: approximately 11-day PBMC culture with coronavirus spike peptide pools or control peptides (ViraFEST assay). Sequenced material: CD4+ T cells from blood, cultured in vitro. The receptors originated from a human donor who had recovered from COVID-19.

This chain links TRBV11-1 with TRBJ1-2; D might be TRBD1 (6 bases). Trimming took off 5 bases at V and 4 bases at J, with 11 bases between the two ends. CDR1 SGHAT and CDR2 FQDESV come from the germline V gene (reference sequence). There are 13 residues in the CDR3. The CDR3 nucleotides read TGTGCCAGCAGCCAACAGGGCCTCTATGGCTACACCTTC. Protein: CASSQQGLYGYTF.

The table lists this clonotype with a few counts. This chain links TRBV5-8 with TRBJ2-5, with 9 bases that match TRBD1. V lost 2 bases and J lost 1; bases outside the gene matches: 6. The CDR3 spans 16 residues. Germline CDR1 and CDR2: SGHTS and YDEGEE. CDR3 protein: CASSLIGTGLQETQYF. DNA of the CDR3: TGTGCCAGCAGCTTAATAGGGACAGGGCTCCAAGAGACCCAGTACTTC.

In this sample, this clonotype turned up a few times. The J gene is TRBJ2-3, the V gene TRBV7-9; D possibly corresponds to TRBD2 (6 bases). Trimming took off 1 base at V and 4 bases at J, with 15 bases between the two ends. This CDR3 has 16 residues. Germline values: CDR1 SEHNR, CDR2 FQNEAQ (reference sequence). In DNA, the CDR3 is TGTGCCAGCAGCTTAGAGGTCTCTCGGAGGGCAGATACGCAGTATTTT. It specifies CASSLEVSRRADTQYF.

This clonotype has more than one count but fewer than ten. This chain connects TRBV20-1 to TRBJ2-5; TRBD1 might be the D (8 bases). V was pared by 6 bases and J by 5 bases, with 16 bases between. This CDR3 has 13 amino acids. The V gene's germline CDR1 is DFQATT and CDR2 SNEGSKA (reference sequence). The CDR3 DNA reads TGCAGTGCCGACACAGGGGGGGACGAGACCCAGTACTTC. It is translated as CSADTGGDETQYF.

This clonotype was counted a few times. This sequence joins TRBV2 and TRBJ2-1; D uncertain. Looked up from germline, CDR1 is SNHLY and CDR2 is FYNNEI. This CDR3 region has 13 residues. With 6 bases removed from V and 8 bases from J, the gap between germline ends came to 14 bases. In DNA form, the CDR3 reads TGTGCCAGCAGCCTGCCAAACTTCGATGAGCAGTTCTTC. Amino acid sequence: CASSLPNFDEQFF.

The gene calls are TRBV21-1 and TRBJ2-7. TRBV21-1 is a recognized pseudogene. The length of the CDR3 is 12 residues. The CDR3 region has the DNA TGTGCCAGCAGCCAATTAGATTCCGAGCAGTACTTC. This sequence encodes CASSQLDSEQYF.

The rearrangement joins TRBV12-5 to TRBJ2-5; TRBD1 is a possible D gene (5 bases). The germline V gene has CDR1 LGHNT and CDR2 FRNRAP. The CDR3 spans 12 residues. V gave up 3 bases and J gave up 9 bases, with 11 bases separating them. Here the CDR3 reads CASGFPGMAQYF. The CDR3, as DNA: TGTGCTAGTGGTTTCCCAGGGATGGCCCAGTACTTC. The full variable domain, completed using reference TRBV12-5 and TRBJ2-5, is DARVTQTPRHKVTEMGQEVTMRCQPILGHNTVFWYRQTMMQGLELLAYFRNRAPLDDSGMPKDRFSAEMPDATLATLKIQPSEPRDSAVYFCASGFPGMAQYFGPGTRLLVL.

V usage is TRBV5-1 and J usage is TRBJ2-4, with 7 bases aligning to TRBD1. Germline CDR1 and CDR2: SGHRS and YFSETQ. Trimming cost V 0 bases and J 1 base; bases outside gene matches: 4. The CDR3 is 16 residues long. The CDR3: CASSLDATGAKNIQYF. The DNA for the CDR3 is TGCGCCAGCAGCTTGGACGCGACAGGGGCCAAAAACATTCAGTACTTC.

The V and J genes are TRBV2 and TRBJ1-5; 7 positions match TRBD1. CDR3 length equals 14 residues. Germline V gene lookup returns CDR1 SNHLY and CDR2 FYNNEI. V lost 5 bases, J lost 6 bases, and 7 bases stayed unmatched. CDR3: CASSPQGGGQPQHF. The CDR3 coding sequence is TGTGCCAGCAGTCCCCAGGGGGGTGGTCAGCCCCAGCATTTT.